A selection of T cell receptor beta chains follows, all from one sample in a study of breast tumors, draining lymph nodes, adjacent tissues. TCRdb analysed the multiplex PCR reads with MiXCR anew, one entry per CDR3 protein. The table shows more than 250,000 distinct CDR3 sequences, with around 30% occurring only once. The source material was axillary lymph node tissue. Receptors originate from a female donor with breast cancer. Some clones in this sample may be carry-over from other donors' samples. The CDR3 runs from the conserved cysteine through the conserved F or W. The order of the fields is clone size, D gene, J gene, V gene, CDR3 protein, CDR3 DNA. The D gene is left open where the match is weak. Some rows mark clone size as missing; the rest say once, few, many or name a class of expanded clone.

many	NA	TRBJ2-3	TRBV12-3/TRBV12-4	CASRAGWPDTQYF	TGTGCCAGCAGAGCAGGATGGCCAGATACGCAGTATTTT
many	TRBD1	TRBJ1-2	TRBV9	CASSDGTGNYGYTF	TGTGCCAGCAGCGACGGGACAGGGAACTATGGCTACACCTTC
few	TRBD2	TRBJ2-7	TRBV18	CASSPTGLAGNEQYF	TGTGCCAGCTCACCAACGGGACTAGCGGGCAACGAGCAGTACTTC
NA	NA	TRBJ2-1	TRBV7-2	CASSLVYERLF	TGTGCCAGCAGCTTAGTCTACGAGCGGCTCTTC
many	NA	TRBJ2-2	TRBV20-1	CSASYRVATGELFF	TGCAGTGCTAGTTACCGGGTGGCCACCGGGGAGCTGTTTTTT
many	TRBD1	TRBJ2-1	TRBV10-3	CAISESKDRAEQFF	TGTGCCATCAGTGAGTCAAAAGACAGGGCTGAGCAGTTCTTC
NA	TRBD2	TRBJ2-2	TRBV28	CASREGGPHTGELFF	TGTGCCAGCAGAGAGGGAGGGCCGCACACCGGGGAGCTGTTTTTT
many	NA	TRBJ1-2	TRBV20-1	CSALLEGTNYGYTF	TGCAGTGCTCTCCTTGAAGGGACTAACTATGGCTACACCTTC
many	TRBD1	TRBJ1-2	TRBV9	CASSFGTGQSIYGYTF	TGTGCCAGCAGCTTCGGGACAGGGCAGTCGATCTATGGCTACACCTTC
many	NA	TRBJ2-3	TRBV29-1	CSVGLGSFTDTQYF	TGCAGCGTTGGTTTGGGCAGTTTCACAGATACGCAGTATTTT
NA	TRBD2	TRBJ2-4	TRBV5-1	CASSTLAGDANIQYF	TGCGCCAGCAGCACATTAGCGGGAGATGCGAACATTCAGTACTTC
many	NA	TRBJ2-6	TRBV24-1	CATSARNAGANVLTF	TGTGCCACCAGTGCACGTAACGCTGGGGCCAACGTCCTGACTTTC
many	NA	TRBJ1-1	TRBV15	CATSRGTNTEAFF	TGTGCCACCAGCAGGGGGACTAACACTGAAGCTTTCTTT
many	NA	TRBJ2-3	TRBV7-2	CASSLLNNGGTSTDTQYF	TGTGCCAGCAGCTTACTGAACAATGGGGGGACTAGCACAGATACGCAGTATTTT
many	NA	TRBJ2-2	TRBV10-2	CASRLGGIDTGELFF	TGCGCCAGCCGTCTAGGAGGAATTGACACCGGGGAGCTGTTTTTT
NA	TRBD1	TRBJ1-1	TRBV29-1	CSVVRRAGGAQVGTEAFF	TGCAGCGTTGTCAGGAGGGCAGGGGGCGCTCAGGTGGGCACTGAAGCTTTCTTT
NA	TRBD1	TRBJ2-6	TRBV9	CASSPGTGEAGANVLTF	TGTGCCAGCAGCCCCGGGACAGGTGAAGCTGGGGCCAACGTCCTGACTTTC
few	NA	TRBJ2-3	TRBV11-2	CASSPPGGTDTQYF	TGTGCCAGCTCACCACCGGGGGGCACAGATACGCAGTATTTT
NA	NA	TRBJ1-5	TRBV20-1	CSASEQETQHF	TGCAGTGCTAGTGAGCAAGAGACCCAGCATTTT
many	NA	TRBJ2-7	TRBV24-1	CATSDWRGGGYEQYF	TGTGCCACCAGTGATTGGCGAGGAGGAGGGTACGAGCAGTACTTC
few	TRBD2	TRBJ2-2	TRBV14	CASSPRTGLANTGELFF	TGTGCCAGCAGCCCCCGTACGGGACTAGCGAACACCGGGGAGCTGTTTTTT
many	NA	TRBJ2-7	TRBV20-1	CSAYALSQYF	TGCAGTGCTTACGCTTTATCCCAGTACTTC
NA	TRBD1	TRBJ2-5	TRBV2	CASSAGTGDGKTQYF	TGTGCCAGCAGTGCAGGGACAGGGGACGGGAAGACCCAGTACTTC
many	TRBD1	TRBJ2-3	TRBV24-1	CATSDHRGFTDTQYF	TGTGCCACCAGTGATCACAGGGGCTTCACAGATACGCAGTATTTT
many	NA	TRBJ1-2	TRBV19	CASSIAGGGYGYTF	TGTGCCAGTAGTATTGCCGGGGGCGGCTATGGCTACACCTTC
many	NA	TRBJ1-5	TRBV20-1	CSAPDQISNQPQHF	TGCAGTGCTCCGGACCAGATCAGCAATCAGCCCCAGCATTTT
many	NA	TRBJ1-2	TRBV20-1	CSARNGAYGYTF	TGCAGTGCTAGAAACGGAGCCTATGGCTACACCTTC
many	TRBD2	TRBJ2-7	TRBV4-2	CASSRQLAGGTYEQYF	TGTGCCAGCAGCCGGCAACTAGCGGGGGGTACCTACGAGCAGTACTTC
many	TRBD2	TRBJ2-7	TRBV7-2	CASSPGTSGRYEQYF	TGTGCCAGCAGCCCTGGGACTAGCGGGAGATACGAGCAGTACTTC
many	NA	TRBJ2-2	TRBV12-5	CASNILNTGELFF	TGTGCTAGTAACATACTGAACACCGGGGAGCTGTTTTTT
NA	NA	TRBJ2-2	TRBV5-1	CASSSGIGELFF	TGCGCCAGCAGCTCCGGTATCGGGGAGCTGTTTTTT
NA	NA	TRBJ2-1	TRBV27	CASRSTGGHEQFF	TGTGCCAGCAGGTCGACTGGGGGTCATGAGCAGTTCTTC
NA	NA	TRBJ2-2	TRBV6-2/TRBV6-3	CASSHSIAGPNTGELFF	TGTGCCAGCAGTCACTCGATAGCAGGGCCGAACACCGGGGAGCTGTTTTTT
many	NA	TRBJ2-7	TRBV12-3/TRBV12-4	CASSLDSTKTYEQYF	TGTGCCAGCAGTTTAGACTCGACAAAGACCTACGAGCAGTACTTC
many	NA	TRBJ2-3	TRBV19	CASSIVASTDTQYF	TGTGCCAGTAGTATAGTGGCTAGCACAGATACGCAGTATTTT
NA	TRBD2	TRBJ2-5	TRBV9	CARKAGAGDAETQYF	TGTGCTAGAAAGGCGGGAGCGGGAGATGCGGAGACCCAGTACTTC
many	NA	TRBJ2-1	TRBV6-6	CASSYLDYSYNEQFF	TGTGCCAGCAGTTACCTGGACTACTCCTACAATGAGCAGTTCTTC
many	NA	TRBJ2-7	TRBV29-1	CSVVQGGYEQYF	TGCAGCGTTGTTCAGGGGGGGTACGAGCAGTACTTC
many	NA	TRBJ2-1	TRBV7-8	CASSYRVEQFF	TGTGCCAGCAGCTACAGGGTTGAGCAGTTCTTC
NA	NA	TRBJ2-1	TRBV6-2/TRBV6-3	CASSSTSYNEQFF	TGTGCCAGCAGTTCTACTAGTTACAATGAGCAGTTCTTC
NA	TRBD1	TRBJ2-7	TRBV30	CAWRPTGTGTRGYEQYF	TGTGCCTGGAGACCTACCGGGACAGGGACCAGGGGCTACGAGCAGTACTTC
many	NA	TRBJ1-2	TRBV7-2	CASSKLEGRSVGYTF	TGTGCCAGCAGCAAACTGGAGGGCCGGTCGGTTGGCTACACCTTC
NA	TRBD1	TRBJ1-2	TRBV7-2	CASSPGQINYGYTF	TGTGCCAGCAGCCCGGGACAGATTAACTATGGCTACACCTTC
many	NA	TRBJ1-2	TRBV4-3	CASSQVLTGVNYGYTF	TGCGCCAGCAGCCAAGTCTTGACAGGAGTCAACTATGGCTACACCTTC
NA	NA	TRBJ1-4	TRBV20-1	CSAPEGGPVAKLFF	TGCAGTGCTCCAGAAGGGGGTCCGGTTGCAAAACTGTTTTTT
NA	TRBD2	TRBJ2-1	TRBV3-1	CASSPGTSGDLSSYNEQFF	TGTGCCAGCAGCCCAGGGACTAGCGGCGATTTGAGCTCCTACAATGAGCAGTTCTTC
once	NA	TRBJ1-6	TRBV5-1	CASSLARDSPLHF	TGCGCCAGCAGCTTGGCCAGGGATTCACCCCTCCACTTT
NA	NA	TRBJ2-5	TRBV5-1	CASSEVGETQYF	TGCGCCAGCTCTGAGGTTGGCGAGACCCAGTACTTC
NA	NA	TRBJ2-6	TRBV11-2	CASSRDVPAGANVLTF	TGTGCCAGCAGCCGAGATGTACCGGCTGGGGCCAACGTCCTGACTTTC
NA	TRBD1	TRBJ2-4	TRBV19	CASSQLQGIAKNIQYF	TGTGCCAGTAGTCAATTACAGGGGATAGCCAAAAACATTCAGTACTTC
many	TRBD1	TRBJ2-5	TRBV20-1	CSTPGGGETQYF	TGCAGTACCCCAGGGGGCGGAGAGACCCAGTACTTC